The clone carrying this TCR beta chain occurred once. This specimen belongs to a study of blood T cell repertoires in COVID-19. Assay: immunoSEQ multiplex PCR; the TCRdb copy retains only in-frame clones and omits some. The table has roughly 130,000 clones, roughly nine tenths seen once. V gave up 2 bases and J gave up 5 bases; unmatched junction bases: 4. This CDR3 contains 15 residues. The germline V gene encodes CDR1 SGHTA and CDR2 FQGNSA. The receptor comes from a man between 50 and 59 years old with active COVID-19. V is TRBV7-2 and J is TRBJ1-3; TRBD1 agrees at 9 bases. The sample consisted of peripheral blood. CDR3 DNA: TGTGCCAGCAGCTTATGGACAGGGGAAAGAAACACCATATATTTT. It translates to CASSLWTGERNTIYF.